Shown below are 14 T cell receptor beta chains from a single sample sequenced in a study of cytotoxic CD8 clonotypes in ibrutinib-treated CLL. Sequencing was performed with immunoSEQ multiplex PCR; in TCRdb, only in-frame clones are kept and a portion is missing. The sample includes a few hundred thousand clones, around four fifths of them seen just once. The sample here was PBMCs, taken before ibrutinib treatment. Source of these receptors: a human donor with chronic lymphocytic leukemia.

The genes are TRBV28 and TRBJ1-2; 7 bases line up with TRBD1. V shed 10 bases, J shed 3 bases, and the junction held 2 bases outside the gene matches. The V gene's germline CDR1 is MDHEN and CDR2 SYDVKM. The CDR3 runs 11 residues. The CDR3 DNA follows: TGTGCCAACAGGGGTGACTATGGCTACACCTTC. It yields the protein CANRGDYGYTF.

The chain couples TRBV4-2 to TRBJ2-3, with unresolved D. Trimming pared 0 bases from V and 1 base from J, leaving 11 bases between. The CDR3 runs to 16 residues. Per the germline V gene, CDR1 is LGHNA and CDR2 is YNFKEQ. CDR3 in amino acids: CASSQDQRTRTDTQYF. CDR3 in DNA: TGTGCCAGCAGCCAAGATCAACGGACCCGCACAGATACGCAGTATTTT.

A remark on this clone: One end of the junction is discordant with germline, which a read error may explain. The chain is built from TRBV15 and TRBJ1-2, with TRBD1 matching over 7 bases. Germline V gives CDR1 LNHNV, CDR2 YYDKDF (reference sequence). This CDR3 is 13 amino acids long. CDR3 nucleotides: TGTGCCACAAGCAGGGGGAACGACTATGGCTACACCTTC. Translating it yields CATSRGNDYGYTF.

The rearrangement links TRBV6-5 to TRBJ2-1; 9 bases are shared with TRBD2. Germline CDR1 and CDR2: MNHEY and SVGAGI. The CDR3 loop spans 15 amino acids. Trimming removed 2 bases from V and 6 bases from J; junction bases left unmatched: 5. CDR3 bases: TGTGCCAGCAGTTACGGGAATAGCGGGAGCAATGAGCAGTTCTTC. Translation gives CASSYGNSGSNEQFF.

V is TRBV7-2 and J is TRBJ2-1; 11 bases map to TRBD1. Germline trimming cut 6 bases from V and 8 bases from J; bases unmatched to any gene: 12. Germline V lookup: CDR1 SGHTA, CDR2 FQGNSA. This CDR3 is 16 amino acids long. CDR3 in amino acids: CASSKSRDRGLDEQFF. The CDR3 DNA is TGTGCCAGCAGTAAAAGCCGGGACAGGGGGTTGGATGAGCAGTTCTTC.

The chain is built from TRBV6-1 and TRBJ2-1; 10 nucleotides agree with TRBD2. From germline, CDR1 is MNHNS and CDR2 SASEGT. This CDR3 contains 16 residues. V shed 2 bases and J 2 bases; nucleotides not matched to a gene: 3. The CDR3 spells CASSEPSGSAYNEQFF. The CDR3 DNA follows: TGTGCCAGCAGTGAACCTAGCGGGAGCGCCTACAATGAGCAGTTCTTC.

CDR3 sequence reads: CASSLSSSIGNEQFF. CDR3 coding DNA: TGCGCCAGCAGCTTGTCCTCCTCTATTGGTAATGAGCAGTTCTTC. The V gene is TRBV5-1, the J gene TRBJ2-1; D is undetermined. The CDR3 has 15 amino acids. V was pared by 1 base and J by 7 bases, with 15 bases between. Germline V gene data show CDR1 as SGHRS and CDR2 as YFSETQ.

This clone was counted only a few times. For the CDR3, the DNA is TGTGCCAGCAGGAGGGGGACAACCTACGAGCAGTACTTC. Translating gives CASRRGTTYEQYF. V and J are TRBV6-5 and TRBJ2-7; D may be TRBD1 (6 bases). Germline V gene data show CDR1 as MNHEY and CDR2 as SVGAGI. This CDR3 has 13 amino acids. V was shortened by 6 bases and J by 2 bases, with 11 bases between the two germline ends.

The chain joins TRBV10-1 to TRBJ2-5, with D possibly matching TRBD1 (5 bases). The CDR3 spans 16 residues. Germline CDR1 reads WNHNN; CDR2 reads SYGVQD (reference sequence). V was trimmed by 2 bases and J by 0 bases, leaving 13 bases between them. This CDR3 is CASSEVLGAYQETQYF. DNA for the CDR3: TGCGCCAGCAGTGAGGTTCTAGGGGCGTACCAAGAGACCCAGTACTTC.

For the CDR3, the DNA is TGTGCCAGCAGTGGGGGGACAGTGGTGGAGCCCCAGCATTTT. Its translation: CASSGGTVVEPQHF. This chain connects TRBV6-1 to TRBJ1-5; TRBD1 matches at 7 bases. The CDR3 loop spans 14 amino acids. Germline V CDR1 and CDR2: MNHNS, SASEGT. V trimming: 4 bases; J trimming: 8 bases; junction bases outside the gene matches: 8.

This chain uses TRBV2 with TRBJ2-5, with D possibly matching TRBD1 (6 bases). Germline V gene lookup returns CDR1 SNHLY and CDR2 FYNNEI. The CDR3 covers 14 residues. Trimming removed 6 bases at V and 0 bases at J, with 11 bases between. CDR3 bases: TGTGCCAGCAGACTCGGGACATACCAAGAGACCCAGTACTTC. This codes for CASRLGTYQETQYF.

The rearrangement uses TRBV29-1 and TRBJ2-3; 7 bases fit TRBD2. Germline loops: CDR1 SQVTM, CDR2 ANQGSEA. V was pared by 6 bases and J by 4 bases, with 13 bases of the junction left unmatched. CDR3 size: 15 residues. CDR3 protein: CSVGLTGVRADTQYF. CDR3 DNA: TGCAGCGTGGGACTAACGGGGGTACGGGCAGATACGCAGTATTTT.

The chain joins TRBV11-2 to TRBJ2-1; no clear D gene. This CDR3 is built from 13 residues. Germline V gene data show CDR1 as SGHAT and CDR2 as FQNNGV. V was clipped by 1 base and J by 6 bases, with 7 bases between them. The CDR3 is CASSLVVSNEQFF. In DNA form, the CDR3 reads TGTGCCAGCAGCTTAGTCGTGAGCAATGAGCAGTTCTTC.

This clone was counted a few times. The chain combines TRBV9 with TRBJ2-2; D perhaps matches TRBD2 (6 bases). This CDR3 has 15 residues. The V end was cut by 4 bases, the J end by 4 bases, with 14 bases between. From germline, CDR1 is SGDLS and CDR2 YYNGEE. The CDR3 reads CASSRTRGGTGELFF. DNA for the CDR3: TGTGCCAGCAGCCGCACTAGGGGAGGCACCGGGGAGCTGTTTTTT. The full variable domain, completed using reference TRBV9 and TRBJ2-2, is DSGVTQTPKHLITATGQRVTLRCSPRSGDLSVYWYQQSLDQGLQFLIQYYNGEERAKGNILERFSAQQFPDLHSELNLSSLELGDSALYFCASSRTRGGTGELFFGEGSRLTVL.